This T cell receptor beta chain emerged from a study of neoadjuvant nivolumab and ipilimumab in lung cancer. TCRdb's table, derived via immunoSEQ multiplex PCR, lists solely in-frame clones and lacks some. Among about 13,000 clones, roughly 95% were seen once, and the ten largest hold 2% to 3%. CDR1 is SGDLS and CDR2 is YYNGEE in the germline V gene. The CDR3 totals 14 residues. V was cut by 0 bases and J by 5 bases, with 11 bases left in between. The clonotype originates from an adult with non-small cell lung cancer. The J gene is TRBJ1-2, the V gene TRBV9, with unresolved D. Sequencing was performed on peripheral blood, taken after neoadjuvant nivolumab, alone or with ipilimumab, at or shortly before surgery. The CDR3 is CASSVGTVDYGYTF. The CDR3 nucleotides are TGTGCCAGCAGCGTAGGGACTGTAGATTATGGCTACACCTTC.